Shown below are 2 T cell receptor beta chains from a single sample sequenced in a study of cytomegalovirus exposure and HLA in healthy donors. Primers for the PCR totalled 60 Vbeta and 13 Jbeta. TCRdb's table, derived via immunoSEQ multiplex PCR, lists solely in-frame clones and lacks some. The repertoire includes approximately 150,000 clones, about three quarters of them detected once, and approximately 1.8% sits in the top ten. Sequenced: PBMCs. The receptors stem from a man aged 35-49 years in good health and CMV-seronegative.

This CDR3 is CASSLGTGSETQYF. CDR3 in DNA: TGTGCCAGCAGTTTAGGAACAGGATCGGAGACCCAGTACTTC. The chain has TRBV27 and TRBJ2-5; TRBD1 is a possible D gene (5 bases). CDR1 is MNHEY and CDR2 is SMNVEV in the germline V gene (reference sequence). The CDR3 is 14 residues long. The V and J ends lost 2 bases and 5 bases respectively, with 12 bases between them.

The V and J genes are TRBV2 and TRBJ2-7, with 8 bases identical to TRBD2. There are 14 residues in the CDR3. The ends lost 2 bases at V and 8 bases at J; junction bases unmatched: 8. Germline V gene data show CDR1 as SNHLY and CDR2 as FYNNEI. This CDR3 reads CASSESLGLAKQYF. The CDR3 coding sequence is TGTGCCAGCAGTGAATCGCTCGGACTAGCAAAGCAGTACTTC.